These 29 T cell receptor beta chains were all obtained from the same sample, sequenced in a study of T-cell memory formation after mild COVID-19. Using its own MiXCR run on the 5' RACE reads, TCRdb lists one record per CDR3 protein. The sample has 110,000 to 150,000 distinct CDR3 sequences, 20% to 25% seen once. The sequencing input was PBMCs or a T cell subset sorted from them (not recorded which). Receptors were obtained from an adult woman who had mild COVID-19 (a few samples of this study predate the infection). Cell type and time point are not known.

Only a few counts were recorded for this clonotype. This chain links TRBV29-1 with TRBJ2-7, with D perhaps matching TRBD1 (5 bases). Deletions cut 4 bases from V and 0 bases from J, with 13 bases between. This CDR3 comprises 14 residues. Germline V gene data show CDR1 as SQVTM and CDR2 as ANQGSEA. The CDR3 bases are TGCAGCGTTGTAGGGCAGGGCCTCTCCTACGAGCAGTACTTC. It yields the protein CSVVGQGLSYEQYF.

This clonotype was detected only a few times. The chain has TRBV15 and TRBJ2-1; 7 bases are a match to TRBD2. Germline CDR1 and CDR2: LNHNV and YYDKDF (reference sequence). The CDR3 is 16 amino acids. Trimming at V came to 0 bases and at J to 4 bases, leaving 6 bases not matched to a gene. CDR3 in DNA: TGTGCCACCAGCAGAGATAGGGCGGGGGAGTACAATGAGCAGTTCTTC. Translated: CATSRDRAGEYNEQFF.

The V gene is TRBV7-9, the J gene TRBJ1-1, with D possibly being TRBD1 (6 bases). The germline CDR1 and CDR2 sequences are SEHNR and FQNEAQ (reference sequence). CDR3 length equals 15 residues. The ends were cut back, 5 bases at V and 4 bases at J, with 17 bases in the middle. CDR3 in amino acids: CASSPEAGAGTEAFF. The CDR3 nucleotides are TGTGCCAGCAGCCCAGAGGCAGGGGCAGGCACTGAAGCTTTCTTT.

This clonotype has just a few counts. The CDR3 sequence is CASSPETTPHNEQFF. In DNA form, the CDR3 reads TGTGCCAGCAGCCCTGAAACAACTCCCCACAATGAGCAGTTCTTC. This rearrangement joins TRBV12-3 or TRBV12-4 to TRBJ2-1, with no clear D. CDR3 size: 15 residues. V lost 6 bases and J 5 bases, leaving 17 bases between the germline ends.

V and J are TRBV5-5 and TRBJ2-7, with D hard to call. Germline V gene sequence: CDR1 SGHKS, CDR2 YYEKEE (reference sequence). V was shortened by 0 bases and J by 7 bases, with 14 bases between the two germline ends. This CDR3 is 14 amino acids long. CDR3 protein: CASSLAQVSGEQYF. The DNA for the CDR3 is TGTGCCAGCAGCTTGGCGCAGGTCTCTGGGGAGCAGTACTTC.

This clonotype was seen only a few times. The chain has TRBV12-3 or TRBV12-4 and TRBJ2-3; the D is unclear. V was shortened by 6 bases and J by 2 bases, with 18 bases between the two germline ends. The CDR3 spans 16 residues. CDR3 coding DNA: TGTGCCAGCAGCCCCCCCTCAGTCCTACTCACAGATACGCAGTATTTT. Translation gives CASSPPSVLLTDTQYF.

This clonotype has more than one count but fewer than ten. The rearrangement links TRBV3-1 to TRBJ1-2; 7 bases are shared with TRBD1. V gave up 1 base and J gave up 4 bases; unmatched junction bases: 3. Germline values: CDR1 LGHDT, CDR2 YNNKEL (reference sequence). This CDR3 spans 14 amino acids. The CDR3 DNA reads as TGTGCCAGCAGCCAAGGACAGGGCGTCTATGGCTACACCTTC. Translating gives CASSQGQGVYGYTF. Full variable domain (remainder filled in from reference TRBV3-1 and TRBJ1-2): DTAVSQTPKYLVTQMGNDKSIKCEQNLGHDTMYWYKQDSKKFLKIMFSYNNKELIINETVPNRFSPKSPDKAHLNLHINSLELGDSAVYFCASSQGQGVYGYTFGSGTRLTVV.

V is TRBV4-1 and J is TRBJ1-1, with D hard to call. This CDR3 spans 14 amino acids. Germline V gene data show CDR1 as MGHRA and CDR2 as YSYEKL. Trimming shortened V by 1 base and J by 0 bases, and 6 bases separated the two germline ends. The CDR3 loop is CASSQGTMNTEAFF. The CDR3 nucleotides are TGCGCCAGCAGCCAAGGAACTATGAACACTGAAGCTTTCTTT.

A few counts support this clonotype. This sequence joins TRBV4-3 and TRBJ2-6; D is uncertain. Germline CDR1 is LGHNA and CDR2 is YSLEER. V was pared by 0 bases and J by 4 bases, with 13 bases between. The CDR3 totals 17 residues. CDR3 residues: CASSQDKGLGGANVLTF. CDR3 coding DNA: TGCGCCAGCAGCCAAGATAAGGGCCTTGGGGGGGCCAACGTCCTGACTTTC.

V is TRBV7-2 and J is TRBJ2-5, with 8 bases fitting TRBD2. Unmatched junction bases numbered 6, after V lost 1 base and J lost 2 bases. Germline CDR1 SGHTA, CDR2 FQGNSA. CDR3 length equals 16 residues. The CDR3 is CASSLETGGLQETQYF. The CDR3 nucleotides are TGTGCCAGCAGCTTAGAGACGGGAGGGTTACAAGAGACCCAGTACTTC.

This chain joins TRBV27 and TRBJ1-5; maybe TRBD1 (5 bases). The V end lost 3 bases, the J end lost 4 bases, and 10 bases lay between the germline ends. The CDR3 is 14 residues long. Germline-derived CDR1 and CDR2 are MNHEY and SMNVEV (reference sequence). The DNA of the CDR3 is TGTGCCAGCAGTTTTGGGACGCAGAATCAGCCCCAGCATTTT. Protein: CASSFGTQNQPQHF.

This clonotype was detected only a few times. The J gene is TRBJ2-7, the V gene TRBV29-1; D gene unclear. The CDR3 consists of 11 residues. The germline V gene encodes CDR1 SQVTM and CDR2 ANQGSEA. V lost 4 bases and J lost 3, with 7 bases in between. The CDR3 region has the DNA TGCAGCGTTGCGGACGACTACGAGCAGTACTTC. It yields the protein CSVADDYEQYF.

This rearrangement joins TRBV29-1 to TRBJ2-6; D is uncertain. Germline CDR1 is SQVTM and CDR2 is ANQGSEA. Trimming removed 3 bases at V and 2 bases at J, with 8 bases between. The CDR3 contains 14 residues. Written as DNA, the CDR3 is TGCAGCGTTGAGGAACACGCTGGGGCCAACGTCCTGACTTTC. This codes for CSVEEHAGANVLTF.

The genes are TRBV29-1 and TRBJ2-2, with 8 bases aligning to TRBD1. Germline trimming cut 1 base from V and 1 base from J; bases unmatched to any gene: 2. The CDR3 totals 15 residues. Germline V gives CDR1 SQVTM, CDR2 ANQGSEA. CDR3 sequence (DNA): TGCAGCGTTGAAGGAACAGGGGGGAACACCGGGGAGCTGTTTTTT. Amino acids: CSVEGTGGNTGELFF.

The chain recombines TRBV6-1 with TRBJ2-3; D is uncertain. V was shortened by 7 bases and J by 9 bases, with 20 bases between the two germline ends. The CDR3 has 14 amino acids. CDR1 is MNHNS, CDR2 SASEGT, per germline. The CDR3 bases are TGTGCCAGCAAGGGAACGACCTCCGGTGGGACGCAGTATTTT. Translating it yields CASKGTTSGGTQYF.

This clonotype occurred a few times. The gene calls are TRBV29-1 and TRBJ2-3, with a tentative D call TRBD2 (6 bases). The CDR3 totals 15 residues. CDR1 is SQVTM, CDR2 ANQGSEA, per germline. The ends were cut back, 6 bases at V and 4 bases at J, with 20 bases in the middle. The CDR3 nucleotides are TGCAGCGTGCCCGTCTCCGGGAGCTCCGCAGATACGCAGTATTTT. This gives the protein CSVPVSGSSADTQYF.

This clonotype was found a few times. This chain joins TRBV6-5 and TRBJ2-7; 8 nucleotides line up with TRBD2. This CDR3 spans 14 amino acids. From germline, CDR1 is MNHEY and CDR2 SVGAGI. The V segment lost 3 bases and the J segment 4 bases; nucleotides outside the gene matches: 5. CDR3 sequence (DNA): TGTGCCAGCAGTTATCTCGGGGGGGCATACGAGCAGTACTTC. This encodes CASSYLGGAYEQYF.

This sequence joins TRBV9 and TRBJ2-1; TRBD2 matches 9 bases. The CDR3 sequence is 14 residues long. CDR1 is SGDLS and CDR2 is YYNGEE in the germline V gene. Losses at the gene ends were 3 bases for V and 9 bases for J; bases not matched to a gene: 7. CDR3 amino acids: CASSGSGSTTEQFF. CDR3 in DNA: TGTGCCAGCAGCGGTAGCGGGAGTACAACTGAGCAGTTCTTC.

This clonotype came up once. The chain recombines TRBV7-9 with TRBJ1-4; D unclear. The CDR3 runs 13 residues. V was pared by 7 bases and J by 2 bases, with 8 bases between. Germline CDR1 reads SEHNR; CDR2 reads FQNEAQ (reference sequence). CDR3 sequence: CASIPPTNEKLFF. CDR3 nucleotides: TGTGCCAGCATCCCCCCGACTAATGAAAAACTGTTTTTT.

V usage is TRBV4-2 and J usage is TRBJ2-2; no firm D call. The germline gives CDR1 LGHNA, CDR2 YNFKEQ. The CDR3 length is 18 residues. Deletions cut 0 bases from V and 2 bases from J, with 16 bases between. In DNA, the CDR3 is TGTGCCAGCAGCCAAGAGTCGGGCTGGACCCGAAACACCGGGGAGCTGTTTTTT. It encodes CASSQESGWTRNTGELFF.

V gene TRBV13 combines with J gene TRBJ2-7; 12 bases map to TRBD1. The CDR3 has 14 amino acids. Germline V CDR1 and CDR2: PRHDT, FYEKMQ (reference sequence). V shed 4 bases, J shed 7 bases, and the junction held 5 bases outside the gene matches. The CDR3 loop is CASSWGQGAKEQYF. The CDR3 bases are TGTGCCAGCAGCTGGGGACAGGGGGCTAAGGAGCAGTACTTC.

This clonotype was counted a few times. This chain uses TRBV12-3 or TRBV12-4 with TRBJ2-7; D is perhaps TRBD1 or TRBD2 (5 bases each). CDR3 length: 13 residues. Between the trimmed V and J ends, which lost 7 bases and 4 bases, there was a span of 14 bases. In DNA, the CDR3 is TGTGCCAGCAAGGGGACGGAAAATTACGAGCAGTACTTC. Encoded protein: CASKGTENYEQYF.

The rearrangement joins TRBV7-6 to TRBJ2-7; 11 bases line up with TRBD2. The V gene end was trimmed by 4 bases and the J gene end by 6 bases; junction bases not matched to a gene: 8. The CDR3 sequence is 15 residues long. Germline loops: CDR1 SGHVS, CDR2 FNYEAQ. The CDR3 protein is CASSSLAGGPGEQYF. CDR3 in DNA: TGTGCCAGCAGCTCCTTAGCGGGGGGGCCGGGCGAGCAGTACTTC.

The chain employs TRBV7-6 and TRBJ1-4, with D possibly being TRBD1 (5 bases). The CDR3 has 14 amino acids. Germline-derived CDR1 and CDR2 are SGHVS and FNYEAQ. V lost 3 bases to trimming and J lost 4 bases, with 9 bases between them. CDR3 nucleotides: TGTGCCAGCAGCTTCGGGGGGAATAATGAAAAACTGTTTTTT. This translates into CASSFGGNNEKLFF.

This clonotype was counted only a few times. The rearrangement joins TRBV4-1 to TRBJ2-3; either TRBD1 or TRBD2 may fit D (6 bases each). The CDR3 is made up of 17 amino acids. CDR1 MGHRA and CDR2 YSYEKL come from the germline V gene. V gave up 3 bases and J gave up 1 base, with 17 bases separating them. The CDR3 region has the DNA TGCGCCAGCAGCCATATGGGGGGCCCAGATCGCACAGATACGCAGTATTTT. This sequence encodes CASSHMGGPDRTDTQYF.

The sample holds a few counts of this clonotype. CDR3 loop: CASSLGRQGAHGELFF. CDR3 DNA: TGTGCCAGCAGCTTAGGTCGACAGGGGGCTCACGGGGAGCTGTTTTTT. The rearrangement links TRBV11-2 to TRBJ2-2, with TRBD1 identical over 10 bases. Germline V lookup: CDR1 SGHAT, CDR2 FQNNGV. This CDR3 spans 16 amino acids. J gave up 7 bases and V 1 base, and 6 bases lay outside the gene matches. Drawing the rest from reference TRBV11-2 and TRBJ2-2, the complete variable domain is EAGVAQSPRYKIIEKRQSVAFWCNPISGHATLYWYQQILGQGPKLLIQFQNNGVVDDSQLPKDRFSAERLKGVDSTLKIQPAKLEDSAVYLCASSLGRQGAHGELFFGEGSRLTVL.

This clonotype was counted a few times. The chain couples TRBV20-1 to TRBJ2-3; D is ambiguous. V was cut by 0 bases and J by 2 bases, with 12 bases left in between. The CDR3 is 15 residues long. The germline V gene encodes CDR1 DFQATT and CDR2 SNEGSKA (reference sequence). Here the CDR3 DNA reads TGCAGTGCTAGAGATTTGCAGTCACTCACAGATACGCAGTATTTT. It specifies CSARDLQSLTDTQYF.

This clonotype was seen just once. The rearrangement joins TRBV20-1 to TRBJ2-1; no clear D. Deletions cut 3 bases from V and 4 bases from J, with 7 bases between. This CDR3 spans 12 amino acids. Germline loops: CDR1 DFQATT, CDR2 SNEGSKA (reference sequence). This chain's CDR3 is CSASPVYNEQFF. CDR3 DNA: TGCAGTGCTAGCCCGGTGTACAATGAGCAGTTCTTC.

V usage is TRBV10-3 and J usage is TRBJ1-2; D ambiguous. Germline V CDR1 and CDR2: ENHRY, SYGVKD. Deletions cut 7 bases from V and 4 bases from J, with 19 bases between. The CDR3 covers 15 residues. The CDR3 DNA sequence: TGTGCCATCACCGACCCGACGGATGCATCCTATGGCTACACCTTC. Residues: CAITDPTDASYGYTF.